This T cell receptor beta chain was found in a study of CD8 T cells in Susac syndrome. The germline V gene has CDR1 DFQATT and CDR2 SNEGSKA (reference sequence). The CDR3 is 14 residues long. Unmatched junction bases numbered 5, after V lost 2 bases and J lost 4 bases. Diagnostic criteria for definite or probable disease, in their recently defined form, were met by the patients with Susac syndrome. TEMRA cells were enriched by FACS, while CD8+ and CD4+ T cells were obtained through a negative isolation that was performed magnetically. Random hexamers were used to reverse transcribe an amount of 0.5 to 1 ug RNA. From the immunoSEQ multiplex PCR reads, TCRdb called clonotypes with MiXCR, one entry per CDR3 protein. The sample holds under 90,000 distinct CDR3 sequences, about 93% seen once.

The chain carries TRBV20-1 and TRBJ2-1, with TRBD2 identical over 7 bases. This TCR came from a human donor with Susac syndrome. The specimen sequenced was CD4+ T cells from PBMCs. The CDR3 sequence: CSARRGRAYNEQFF. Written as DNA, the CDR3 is TGCAGTGCTAGACGAGGGAGGGCTTACAATGAGCAGTTCTTC.